One sample yielded the 5 T cell receptor beta chains listed below, sequenced in a study of cytomegalovirus exposure and HLA in healthy donors. The PCR had 60 Vbeta and 13 Jbeta primers. Assay: immunoSEQ multiplex PCR; the TCRdb copy retains only in-frame clones and omits some. The sample includes some 180,000 clones, around four fifths of them seen just once. Sequenced input: PBMCs. These receptors came from a young woman in good health and CMV-seronegative.

This clone was recorded once. V is TRBV5-1 and J is TRBJ2-7; the match to TRBD2 covers 16 bases. This CDR3 has 18 amino acids. CDR1 SGHRS and CDR2 YFSETQ come from the germline V gene. Trimming cost V 3 bases and J 0 bases; bases outside gene matches: 6. The CDR3 loop is CASSWGLAGGRISYEQYF. The CDR3 DNA is TGCGCCAGCAGCTGGGGACTAGCGGGGGGGCGGATCTCCTACGAGCAGTACTTC. Full variable domain (remainder filled in from reference TRBV5-1 and TRBJ2-7): KAGVTQTPRYLIKTRGQQVTLSCSPISGHRSVSWYQQTPGQGLQFLFEYFSETQRNKGNFPGRFSGRQFSNSRSEMNVSTLELGDSALYLCASSWGLAGGRISYEQYFGPGTRLTVT.

This clone has just one count. The chain recombines TRBV29-1 with TRBJ1-3; TRBD1 agrees at 8 bases. This CDR3 contains 14 residues. V lost 0 bases to trimming and J lost 4 bases; unmatched junction nucleotides: 2. Germline assignment: CDR1 SQVTM and CDR2 ANQGSEA. The chain's CDR3 is CSVEDRGQGNTIYF. Here the CDR3 DNA reads TGCAGCGTTGAAGACAGGGGGCAAGGAAACACCATATATTTT.

The rearrangement joins TRBV19 to TRBJ1-1, with 7 bases that match TRBD1. V dropped 7 bases and J dropped 6; count of bases not matched to a gene: 8. The CDR3 is made up of 13 amino acids. Germline V gene sequence: CDR1 LNHDA, CDR2 SQIVND (reference sequence). The chain's CDR3 is CASNPRQGAEAFF. As DNA, the CDR3 is TGTGCCAGTAACCCTCGACAGGGCGCTGAAGCTTTCTTT.

In its sample, this clone was seen a few times. V usage is TRBV6-5 and J usage is TRBJ2-7, with 10 bases that match TRBD1. V trimming: 5 bases; J trimming: 5 bases; junction bases outside the gene matches: 6. The CDR3 is 14 residues long. Germline V gene data show CDR1 as MNHEY and CDR2 as SVGAGI. CDR3 nucleotides: TGTGCCAGCAGTCCGACCGGGACAGGGGACGAGCAGTACTTC. Translating gives CASSPTGTGDEQYF.

This clone was seen once. The chain uses TRBV6-5 and TRBJ2-7; maybe TRBD1 (6 bases). The CDR3 loop spans 14 amino acids. V was trimmed by 5 bases and J by 2 bases, leaving 13 bases between them. The germline V gene has CDR1 MNHEY and CDR2 SVGAGI. The CDR3 DNA is TGTGCCAGCAGTATGACCGAGGGGGCCTACGAGCAGTACTTC. Translated, it gives CASSMTEGAYEQYF.